The 12 T cell receptor beta chains presented below share a single source sample, sequenced in a study of T-cell memory formation after mild COVID-19. TCRdb ran MiXCR on the 5' RACE reads and lists one entry per CDR3 protein. The table lists under 700,000 distinct CDR3 sequences, roughly 21% of them singletons. Sequencing input: PBMCs or a T cell subset sorted from them (not recorded which). The source of these receptors is an adult woman who had mild COVID-19 (a few samples of this study predate the infection). Cell type and time point are not known.

This clonotype has only a few counts. The rearrangement joins TRBV20-1 to TRBJ2-1; TRBD2 aligns across 13 bases. Germline-derived CDR1 and CDR2 are DFQATT and SNEGSKA (reference sequence). V was clipped by 0 bases and J by 0 bases; unmatched bases: 5. The CDR3 is 18 residues long. The CDR3: CSARDRRLAGGSYNEQFF. The CDR3 DNA sequence: TGCAGTGCTAGAGATCGGCGACTAGCGGGAGGCTCCTACAATGAGCAGTTCTTC.

This clonotype showed up just a few times. The CDR3 region has the DNA TGCAGCGTTGAAAGTGAGGACCAAGCCTACGAGCAGTACTTC. It is translated as CSVESEDQAYEQYF. The chain combines TRBV29-1 with TRBJ2-7; D ambiguous. Per germline, CDR1 SQVTM and CDR2 ANQGSEA. Trimming pared 2 bases from V and 2 bases from J, leaving 13 bases between. The CDR3 length is 14 residues.

The chain recombines TRBV2 with TRBJ1-4, with TRBD1 matching 9 bases. CDR3 length equals 14 residues. Trimming at V came to 10 bases and at J to 6 bases, leaving 9 bases not matched to a gene. CDR1 is SNHLY and CDR2 is FYNNEI in the germline V gene. The CDR3 region is CATQGARGHEKLFF. CDR3 nucleotides: TGTGCCACACAGGGGGCGCGAGGTCATGAAAAACTGTTTTTT. The full variable domain, rest sourced from reference TRBV2 and TRBJ1-4, is EPEVTQTPSHQVTQMGQEVILRCVPISNHLYFYWYRQILGQKVEFLVSFYNNEISEKSEIFDDQFSVERPDGSNFTLKIRSTKLEDSAMYFCATQGARGHEKLFFGSGTQLSVL.

This clonotype has a handful of counts. The V gene is TRBV6-5, the J gene TRBJ2-7, with 8 bases aligning to TRBD1. This CDR3 comprises 19 residues. V lost 0 bases, J lost 1 base, and 14 bases stayed unmatched. Per germline, CDR1 MNHEY and CDR2 SVGAGI. The CDR3 loop reads CASSYSPAAGQGISYEQYF. The CDR3 DNA sequence: TGTGCCAGCAGTTACTCCCCGGCAGCCGGACAGGGAATTTCCTACGAGCAGTACTTC.

This clonotype appeared a few times. This chain uses TRBV27 with TRBJ1-2, with a possible D match to TRBD1 (6 bases). The CDR3 has 13 amino acids. V dropped 5 bases and J dropped 4 bases, with 11 bases sitting between them. Germline V gene data show CDR1 as MNHEY and CDR2 as SMNVEV (reference sequence). The CDR3 is CASSPQGPYGYTF. CDR3 nucleotides: TGTGCCAGCAGTCCCCAGGGGCCCTATGGCTACACCTTC.

This clonotype turned up a few times. This chain connects TRBV24-1 to TRBJ2-1; TRBD1 matches 8 bases. CDR3 size: 14 residues. Germline CDR1 KGHDR, CDR2 SFDVKD. J lost 12 bases, V lost 3 bases, and 9 bases had no gene match. The CDR3 DNA follows: TGTGCCACCAGTGATCTGGGACAGGACCCGAGGCAGTTCTTC. Translated: CATSDLGQDPRQFF.

The gene calls are TRBV20-1 and TRBJ2-1; D is perhaps TRBD2 (6 bases). CDR3 size: 13 residues. CDR1 and CDR2 from the germline V gene are DFQATT and SNEGSKA (reference sequence). V lost 3 bases and J 6 bases, leaving 12 bases between the germline ends. The CDR3 DNA is TGCAGTGCTAGCGGGAGAGGGGCCAATGAGCAGTTCTTC. It specifies CSASGRGANEQFF.

The CDR3 DNA sequence: TGTGCCAGCAGCCGTAGCGGGAGTCGTTGGGTCAATGAGCAGTTCTTC. Translating it yields CASSRSGSRWVNEQFF. The rearrangement links TRBV9 to TRBJ2-1; 9 bases map to TRBD2. The V gene's germline CDR1 is SGDLS and CDR2 YYNGEE. The CDR3 loop spans 16 amino acids. The ends lost 4 bases at V and 6 bases at J; junction bases unmatched: 11.

Many counts were recorded for this clonotype. One end of the junction varies from germline; a read error may be responsible. This chain connects TRBV5-5 to TRBJ2-2, with D unclear. This CDR3 is built from 12 residues. CDR1 is SGHKS, CDR2 YYEKEE, per germline (reference sequence). The CDR3 region has the DNA TGTGCCAGCAGTTTGGGTAGCGGGGAGCTGTTTTTT. Protein: CASSLGSGELFF. Supplemented by reference TRBV5-5 and TRBJ2-2, the full variable domain reads DAGVTQSPTHLIKTRGQQVTLRCSPISGHKSVSWYQQVLGQGPQFIFQYYEKEERGRGNFPDRFSARQFPNYSSELNVNALLLGDSALYLCASSLGSGELFFGEGSRLTVL.

This clonotype was observed a handful of times. The chain combines TRBV28 with TRBJ2-5; 10 positions agree with TRBD1. This CDR3 is built from 15 residues. V shed 5 bases and J 2 bases; nucleotides not matched to a gene: 5. CDR1 is MDHEN, CDR2 SYDVKM, per germline. The CDR3 sequence is CASSPRDRGQETQYF. In nucleotides, the CDR3 is TGTGCCAGCAGTCCCCGGGACAGGGGACAAGAGACCCAGTACTTC.

J is TRBJ1-1 and V is TRBV29-1, with D tentatively TRBD1 (5 bases). The germline V gene has CDR1 SQVTM and CDR2 ANQGSEA. The CDR3 length is 12 residues. The V end lost 0 bases, the J end lost 6 bases, and 8 bases lay between the germline ends. CDR3: CSVEEGRAEAFF. The CDR3 DNA reads as TGCAGCGTTGAAGAAGGCAGGGCTGAAGCTTTCTTT.

This clonotype was detected only a few times. V usage is TRBV5-6 and J usage is TRBJ2-7, with 7 bases matching TRBD1. The germline gives CDR1 SGHDT, CDR2 YYEEEE. This CDR3 has 16 amino acids. The V segment lost 0 bases and the J segment 3 bases; nucleotides outside the gene matches: 9. CDR3 sequence reads: CASSLVPGQRFYEQYF. The CDR3 bases are TGTGCCAGCAGCTTGGTCCCGGGACAGAGATTCTACGAGCAGTACTTC.